This TCR beta chain derives from a study of control samples from healthy donors and cancer patients. Using immunoSEQ multiplex PCR, the repertoire was profiled, and TCRdb retains in-frame clones only, with some absent. This table holds some 90,000 clones, around 87% found once. Germline loops: CDR1 SGHRS, CDR2 YFSETQ. This CDR3 has 14 residues. The trim removed 2 bases at V and 2 bases at J, leaving 2 bases unmatched. The sequence was collected from a woman aged 45-60 years in good health. Specimen: blood. The rearrangement links TRBV5-1 to TRBJ2-3; 7 bases are a match to TRBD2. CDR3 residues: CASSFTSDTDTQYF. CDR3 nucleotide sequence: TGCGCCAGCAGCTTTACTAGCGACACAGATACGCAGTATTTT.